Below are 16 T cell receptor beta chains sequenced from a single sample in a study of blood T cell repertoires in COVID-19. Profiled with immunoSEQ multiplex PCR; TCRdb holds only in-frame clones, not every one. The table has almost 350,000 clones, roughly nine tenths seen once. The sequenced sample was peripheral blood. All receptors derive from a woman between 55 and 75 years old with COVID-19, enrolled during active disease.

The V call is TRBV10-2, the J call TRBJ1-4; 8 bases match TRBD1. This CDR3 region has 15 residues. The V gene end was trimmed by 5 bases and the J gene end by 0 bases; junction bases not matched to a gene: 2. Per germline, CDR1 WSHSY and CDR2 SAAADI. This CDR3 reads CASSKTGATNEKLFF. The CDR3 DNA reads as TGCGCCAGCAGTAAGACAGGGGCAACTAATGAAAAACTGTTTTTT.

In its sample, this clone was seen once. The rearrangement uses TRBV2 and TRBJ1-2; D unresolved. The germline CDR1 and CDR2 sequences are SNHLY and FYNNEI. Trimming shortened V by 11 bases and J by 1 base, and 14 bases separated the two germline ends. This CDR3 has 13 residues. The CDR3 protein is CAQSRGINYGYTF. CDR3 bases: TGTGCCCAGTCTCGGGGAATTAACTATGGCTACACCTTC. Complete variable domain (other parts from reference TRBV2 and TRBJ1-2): EPEVTQTPSHQVTQMGQEVILRCVPISNHLYFYWYRQILGQKVEFLVSFYNNEISEKSEIFDDQFSVERPDGSNFTLKIRSTKLEDSAMYFCAQSRGINYGYTFGSGTRLTVV.

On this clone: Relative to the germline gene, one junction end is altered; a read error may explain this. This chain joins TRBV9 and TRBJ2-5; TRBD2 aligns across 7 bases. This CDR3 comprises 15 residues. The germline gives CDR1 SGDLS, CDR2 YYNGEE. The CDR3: CASSLRDYLQGTQYF. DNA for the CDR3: TGTGCCAGCAGCTTGCGGGACTACCTTCAAGGGACCCAGTACTTC.

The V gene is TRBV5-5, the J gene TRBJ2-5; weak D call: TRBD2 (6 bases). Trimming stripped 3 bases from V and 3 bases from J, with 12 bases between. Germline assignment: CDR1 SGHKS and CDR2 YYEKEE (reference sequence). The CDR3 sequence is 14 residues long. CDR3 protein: CASSSGPGEETQYF. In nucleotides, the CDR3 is TGTGCCAGCAGCTCCGGGCCGGGAGAAGAGACCCAGTACTTC.

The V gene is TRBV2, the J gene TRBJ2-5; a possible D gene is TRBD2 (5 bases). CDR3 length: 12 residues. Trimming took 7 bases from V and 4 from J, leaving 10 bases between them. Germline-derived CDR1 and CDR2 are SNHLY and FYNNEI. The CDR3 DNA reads TGTGCCAGCATCCGGGGTGGAGAGACCCAGTACTTC. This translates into CASIRGGETQYF.

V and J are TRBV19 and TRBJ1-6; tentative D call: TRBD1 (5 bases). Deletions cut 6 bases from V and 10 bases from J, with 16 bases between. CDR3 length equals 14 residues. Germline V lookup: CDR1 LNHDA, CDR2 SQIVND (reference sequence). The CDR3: CASSREYMASPLHF. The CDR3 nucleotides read TGTGCCAGTAGCAGGGAATACATGGCCTCACCCCTCCACTTT.

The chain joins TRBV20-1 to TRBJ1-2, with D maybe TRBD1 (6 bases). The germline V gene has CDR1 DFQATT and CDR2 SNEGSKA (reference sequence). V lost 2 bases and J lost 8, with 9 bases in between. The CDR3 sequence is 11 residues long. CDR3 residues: CSARTGRGYTF. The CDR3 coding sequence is TGCAGTGCTAGAACAGGGCGCGGCTACACCTTC.

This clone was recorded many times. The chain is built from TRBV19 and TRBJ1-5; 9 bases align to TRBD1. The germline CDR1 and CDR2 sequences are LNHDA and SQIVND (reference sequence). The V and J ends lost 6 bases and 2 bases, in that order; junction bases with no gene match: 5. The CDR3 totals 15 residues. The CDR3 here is CASRLQGAGNQPQHF. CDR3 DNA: TGTGCCAGTAGGCTACAGGGGGCAGGCAATCAGCCCCAGCATTTT.

The CDR3 sequence: CASSPSLYNEQFF. The CDR3, as DNA: TGTGCCAGCTCACCAAGCTTATACAATGAGCAGTTCTTC. This rearrangement joins TRBV18 to TRBJ2-1, with D hard to call. The CDR3 consists of 13 residues. Germline CDR1 is KGHSH and CDR2 is LQKENI. The V and J ends lost 2 bases and 4 bases respectively, with 6 bases between them.

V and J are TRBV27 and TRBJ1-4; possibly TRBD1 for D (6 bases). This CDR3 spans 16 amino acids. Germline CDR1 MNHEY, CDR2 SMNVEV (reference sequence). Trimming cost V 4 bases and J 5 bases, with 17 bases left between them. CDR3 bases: TGTGCCAGCAGTTCGCCCTCCGGGGGGGCCAATGAAAAACTGTTTTTT. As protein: CASSSPSGGANEKLFF. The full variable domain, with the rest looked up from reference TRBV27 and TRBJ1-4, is EAQVTQNPRYLITVTGKKLTVTCSQNMNHEYMSWYRQDPGLGLRQIYYSMNVEVTDKGDVPEGYKVSRKEKRNFPLILESPSPNQTSLYFCASSSPSGGANEKLFFGSGTQLSVL.

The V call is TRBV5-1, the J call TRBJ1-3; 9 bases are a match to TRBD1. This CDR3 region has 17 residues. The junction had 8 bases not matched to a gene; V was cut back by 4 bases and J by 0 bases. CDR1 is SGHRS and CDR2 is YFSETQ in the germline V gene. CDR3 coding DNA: TGCGCCAGCAGCCCTGGGACAGGGAGAGTCTCTGGAAACACCATATATTTT. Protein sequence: CASSPGTGRVSGNTIYF.

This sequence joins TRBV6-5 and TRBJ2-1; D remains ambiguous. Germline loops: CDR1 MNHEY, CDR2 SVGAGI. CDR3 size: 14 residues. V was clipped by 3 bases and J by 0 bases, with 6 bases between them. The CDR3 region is CASSYLSSYNEQFF. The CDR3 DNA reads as TGTGCCAGCAGTTATCTCAGCTCCTACAATGAGCAGTTCTTC.

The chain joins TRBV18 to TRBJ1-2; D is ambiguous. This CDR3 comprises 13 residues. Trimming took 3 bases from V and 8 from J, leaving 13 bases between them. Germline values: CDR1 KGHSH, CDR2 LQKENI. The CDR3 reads CASSPNSQLGYTF. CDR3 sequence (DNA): TGTGCCAGCTCACCGAACAGCCAACTCGGCTACACCTTC.

CDR3: CASSESANTGELFF. CDR3 nucleotide sequence: TGTGCCAGCAGCGAAAGCGCGAACACCGGGGAGCTGTTTTTT. V usage is TRBV7-8 and J usage is TRBJ2-2; D not resolved. V was trimmed by 5 bases and J by 0 bases, leaving 7 bases between them. This CDR3 contains 14 residues. CDR1 SGHVS and CDR2 FQNEAQ come from the germline V gene.

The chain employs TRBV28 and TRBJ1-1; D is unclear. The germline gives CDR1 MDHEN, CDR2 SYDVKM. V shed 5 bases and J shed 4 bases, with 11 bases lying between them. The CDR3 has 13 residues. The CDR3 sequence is CASSRNSVTEAFF. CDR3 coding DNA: TGTGCCAGCAGTCGAAACTCTGTCACTGAAGCTTTCTTT.

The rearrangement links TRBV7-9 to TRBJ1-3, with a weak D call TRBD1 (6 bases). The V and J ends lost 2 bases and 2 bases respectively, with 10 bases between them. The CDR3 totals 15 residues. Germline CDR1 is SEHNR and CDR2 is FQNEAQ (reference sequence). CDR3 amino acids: CASSLMSGAGNTIYF. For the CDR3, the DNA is TGTGCCAGCAGCTTAATGTCAGGGGCTGGAAACACCATATATTTT.